This TCR beta chain was recovered during a study of T-cell reconstitution after alpha-beta-depleted transplantation in children. The TCRbeta library was prepared with unique molecular identifiers. TCRdb re-derived calls from the PCR reads in MiXCR, one entry per CDR3 protein. The table records about 610,000 distinct CDR3 sequences, about 11% of them present only once. Germline CDR1 GTSNPN, CDR2 SVGIG (reference sequence). The CDR3 is 14 residues long. J was trimmed by 4 bases and V by 0 bases; bases with no gene match: 4. The gene calls are TRBV30 and TRBJ2-3; 7 nucleotides agree with TRBD1. The clonotype originates from a human donor who donated a stem cell graft to a child with acute myeloid leukemia. The sample here was PBMCs from the stem cell graft donor, taken from the stem cell graft. CDR3 residues: CAWSVGQLADTQYF. In DNA form, the CDR3 reads TGTGCCTGGAGTGTGGGACAGCTTGCAGATACGCAGTATTTT.